This T cell receptor (beta chain) was found in a study of T-cell memory formation after mild COVID-19. The authors produced TCR alpha and TCR beta cDNA libraries with sample barcodes and UMIs by 5'RACE using constant-segment primers. TCRdb fed the 5' RACE reads into MiXCR, producing one record per CDR3 protein. The table has fewer than 500,000 distinct CDR3 sequences, roughly 25% seen once. This CDR3 has 17 amino acids. The germline CDR1 and CDR2 sequences are LGHDT and YNNKEL (reference sequence). Trimming took 2 bases from V and 1 from J; bases not matched to a gene: 6. This sequence joins TRBV3-1 and TRBJ2-2; 8 bases align to TRBD2. The sequencing input was PBMCs or a T cell subset sorted from them (not recorded which). This TCR derives from an adult woman who had mild COVID-19 (a few samples of this study predate the infection). Cell type and time point are not known. The CDR3 bases are TGTGCCAGCAGCCAACTACCCGGGACTAGGAACACCGGGGAGCTGTTTTTT. Translated: CASSQLPGTRNTGELFF.